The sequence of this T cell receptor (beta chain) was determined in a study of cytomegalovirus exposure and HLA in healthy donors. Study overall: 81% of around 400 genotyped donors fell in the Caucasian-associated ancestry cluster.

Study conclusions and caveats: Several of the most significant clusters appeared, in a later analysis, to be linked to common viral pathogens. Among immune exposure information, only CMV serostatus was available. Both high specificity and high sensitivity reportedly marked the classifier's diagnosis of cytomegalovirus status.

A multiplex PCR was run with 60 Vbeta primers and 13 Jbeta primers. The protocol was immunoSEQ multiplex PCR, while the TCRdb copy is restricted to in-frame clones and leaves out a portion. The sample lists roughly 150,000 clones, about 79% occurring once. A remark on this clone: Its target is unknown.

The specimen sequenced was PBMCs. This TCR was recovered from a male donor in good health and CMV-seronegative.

The CDR3 sequence: CSVHNAGYEQYF. Here the CDR3 DNA reads TGCAGCGTCCATAACGCCGGCTACGAGCAGTACTTC. The V and J genes are TRBV29-1 and TRBJ2-7; D ambiguous. Trimming removed 6 bases at V and 3 bases at J, with 12 bases between. Per the germline V gene, CDR1 is SQVTM and CDR2 is ANQGSEA. The length of the CDR3 is 12 residues.